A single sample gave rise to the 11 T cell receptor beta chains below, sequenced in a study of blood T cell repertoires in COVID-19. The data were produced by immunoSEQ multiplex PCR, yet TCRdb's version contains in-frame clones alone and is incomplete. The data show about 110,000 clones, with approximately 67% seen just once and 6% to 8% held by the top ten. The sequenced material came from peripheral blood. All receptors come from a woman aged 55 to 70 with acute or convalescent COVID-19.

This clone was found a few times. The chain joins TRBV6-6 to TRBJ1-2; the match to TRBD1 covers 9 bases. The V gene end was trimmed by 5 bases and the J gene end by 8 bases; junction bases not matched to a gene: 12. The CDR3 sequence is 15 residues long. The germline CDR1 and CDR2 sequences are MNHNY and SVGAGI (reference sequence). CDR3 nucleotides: TGTGCCAGCAGTCACCGGAGACAGGGGGGGCGAGGCTACACCTTC. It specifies CASSHRRQGGRGYTF.

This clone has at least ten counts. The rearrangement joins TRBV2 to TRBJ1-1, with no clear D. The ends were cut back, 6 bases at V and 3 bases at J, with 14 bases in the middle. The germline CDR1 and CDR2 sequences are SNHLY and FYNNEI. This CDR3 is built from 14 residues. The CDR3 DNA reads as TGTGCCAGCAGGGAGGGCCCGGGGTACACTGAAGCTTTCTTT. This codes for CASREGPGYTEAFF. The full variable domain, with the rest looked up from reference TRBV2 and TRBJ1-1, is EPEVTQTPSHQVTQMGQEVILRCVPISNHLYFYWYRQILGQKVEFLVSFYNNEISEKSEIFDDQFSVERPDGSNFTLKIRSTKLEDSAMYFCASREGPGYTEAFFGQGTRLTVV.

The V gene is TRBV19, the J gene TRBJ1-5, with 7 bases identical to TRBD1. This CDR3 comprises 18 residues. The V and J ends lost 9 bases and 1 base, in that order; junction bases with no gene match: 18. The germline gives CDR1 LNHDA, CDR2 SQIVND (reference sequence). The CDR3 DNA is TGTGCCAGCCATAGAGGGACAGTCTTTAGGGTAAGCAATCAGCCCCAGCATTTT. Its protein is CASHRGTVFRVSNQPQHF.

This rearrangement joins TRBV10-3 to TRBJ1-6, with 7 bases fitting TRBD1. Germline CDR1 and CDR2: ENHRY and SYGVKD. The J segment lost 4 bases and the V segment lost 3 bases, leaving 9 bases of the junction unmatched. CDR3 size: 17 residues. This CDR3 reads CAISDPLLQGYNSPLHF. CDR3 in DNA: TGTGCCATCAGTGACCCGTTATTACAGGGGTATAATTCACCCCTCCACTTT.

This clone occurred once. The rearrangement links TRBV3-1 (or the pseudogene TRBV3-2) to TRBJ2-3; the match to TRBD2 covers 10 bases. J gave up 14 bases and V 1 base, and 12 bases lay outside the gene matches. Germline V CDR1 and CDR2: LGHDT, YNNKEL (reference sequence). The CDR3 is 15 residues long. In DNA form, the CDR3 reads TGTGCCAGCAGCCAAGCGACGCCGGGACTAGCGACCCTGTATTTT. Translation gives CASSQATPGLATLYF.

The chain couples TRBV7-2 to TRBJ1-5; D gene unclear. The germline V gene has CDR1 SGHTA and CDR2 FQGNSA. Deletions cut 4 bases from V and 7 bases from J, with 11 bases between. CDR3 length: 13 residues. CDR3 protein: CASSSTVRQPQHF. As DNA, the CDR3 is TGTGCCAGCAGCTCCACCGTGAGGCAGCCCCAGCATTTT. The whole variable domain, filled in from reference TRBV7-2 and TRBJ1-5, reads GAGVSQSPSNKVTEKGKDVELRCDPISGHTALYWYRQSLGQGLEFLIYFQGNSAPDKSGLPSDRFSAERTGGSVSTLTIQRTQQEDSAVYLCASSSTVRQPQHFGDGTRLSIL.

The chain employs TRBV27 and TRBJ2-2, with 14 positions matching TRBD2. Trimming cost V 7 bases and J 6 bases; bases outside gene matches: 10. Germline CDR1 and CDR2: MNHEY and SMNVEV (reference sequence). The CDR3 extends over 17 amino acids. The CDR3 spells CASTPLGLAGGAGELFF. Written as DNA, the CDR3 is TGTGCCAGCACCCCTCTCGGACTAGCGGGGGGTGCCGGGGAGCTGTTTTTT.

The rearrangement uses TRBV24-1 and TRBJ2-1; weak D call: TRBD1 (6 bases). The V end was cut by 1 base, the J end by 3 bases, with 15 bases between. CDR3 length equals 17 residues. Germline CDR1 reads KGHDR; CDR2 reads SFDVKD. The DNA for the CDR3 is TGTGCCACCAGTGATTTTGGAAGGGGACACGACTACAATGAGCAGTTCTTC. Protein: CATSDFGRGHDYNEQFF.

The CDR3 bases are TGTGCCATCAGTGAGGCTAGGGGAAACACCATATATTTT. Translation gives CAISEARGNTIYF. The V and J genes are TRBV10-3 and TRBJ1-3; no clear D gene. The CDR3 has 13 residues. V lost 2 bases, J lost 4 bases, and 6 bases lay in between. CDR1 and CDR2 from the germline V gene are ENHRY and SYGVKD.

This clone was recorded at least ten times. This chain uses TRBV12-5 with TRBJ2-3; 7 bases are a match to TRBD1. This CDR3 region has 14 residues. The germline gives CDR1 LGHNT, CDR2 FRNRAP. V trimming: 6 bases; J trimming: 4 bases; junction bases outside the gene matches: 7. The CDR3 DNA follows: TGTGCTAGTGGGACAGGGAACCACCCAGATACGCAGTATTTT. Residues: CASGTGNHPDTQYF. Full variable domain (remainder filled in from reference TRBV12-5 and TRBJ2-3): DARVTQTPRHKVTEMGQEVTMRCQPILGHNTVFWYRQTMMQGLELLAYFRNRAPLDDSGMPKDRFSAEMPDATLATLKIQPSEPRDSAVYFCASGTGNHPDTQYFGPGTRLTVL.

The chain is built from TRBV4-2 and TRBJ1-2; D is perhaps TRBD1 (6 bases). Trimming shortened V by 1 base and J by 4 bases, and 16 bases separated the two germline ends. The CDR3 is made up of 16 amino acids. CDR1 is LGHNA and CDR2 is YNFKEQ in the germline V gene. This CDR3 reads CASSQGTGSPGYGYTF. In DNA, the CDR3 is TGTGCCAGCAGCCAAGGCACAGGGTCCCCAGGCTATGGCTACACCTTC.